The sequence of this TCR beta chain was determined in a study of shared clonotypes between healthy human individuals. About this clone itself: Its specificity is not known.

Generated by immunoSEQ multiplex PCR, the TCRdb table keeps only in-frame clones and is missing some. This table holds some 530,000 clones, 81% found once. This CDR3 has 15 residues. The junction had 11 bases not matched to a gene; V was cut back by 6 bases and J by 4 bases. CDR1 is SEHNR, CDR2 FQNEAQ, per germline (reference sequence). Study-level findings and limits: Represented genetic and exposure-history diversity was restricted by having few donors.

The chain recombines TRBV7-9 with TRBJ1-1; 7 bases align to TRBD1. This sequence was found in a middle-aged woman in good health. Some clones in this sample may be carry-over from other donors' samples. The specimen was PBMCs. The CDR3 coding sequence is TGTGCCAGCAGATTTAGCCCGGGACAGTCCACTGAAGCTTTCTTT. It encodes CASRFSPGQSTEAFF.